This entry features one T cell receptor (beta chain) sequence. Antigen unknown. This record comes from a study of shared clonotypes between healthy human individuals. The CDR3 has 16 residues. The V gene's germline CDR1 is SGDLS and CDR2 YYNGEE. With V trimmed by 3 bases and J by 2 bases, 6 bases remained unmatched. Profiled with immunoSEQ multiplex PCR; TCRdb holds only in-frame clones, not every one. The sample gives about 1 million clones, about 75% of which show up once; 1.4% is in the top ten. Study observations and caveats: Clonotype sharing among donors was thought likely to change with sequencing depth. Across a handful of donors, naive CD4 shared approximately 4.5%, naive CD8 more than 3%, memory CD4 over 2%, memory CD8 under 0.5%.

The chain is built from TRBV9 and TRBJ2-5, with TRBD2 identical over 11 bases. This TCR was recovered from a man aged 18 to 29 in good health. The sample was memory CD4+ T cells sorted from blood. Described subset: CD45RA-negative fraction. CDR3 protein: CASSGGLAAAQETQYF. CDR3 coding DNA: TGTGCCAGCAGCGGGGGACTAGCGGCAGCTCAAGAGACCCAGTACTTC.